The 21 T cell receptor beta chains presented below share a single source sample, sequenced in a study of blood T cells in healthy people across ages. Primed by a sample-barcoded 5' primer and a J-beta primer mix, a second PCR proceeded for about 7 to 11 cycles. TCRdb re-called the 5' RACE reads with MiXCR, one entry per CDR3 protein. Among about 780,000 distinct CDR3 sequences listed, about half were seen once. The sequencing input was blood. The receptors come from an elderly man in good health.

This clonotype was seen ten or more times. The chain recombines TRBV29-1 with TRBJ2-5, with D perhaps TRBD1 (5 bases). The CDR3 runs 14 residues. The germline V and J ends were trimmed by 6 bases and 1 base, with 15 bases remaining between them. Per germline, CDR1 SQVTM and CDR2 ANQGSEA. The CDR3 region is CSVPAGQGQETQYF. The CDR3 DNA reads TGCAGCGTCCCTGCCGGTCAGGGCCAAGAGACCCAGTACTTC.

This CDR3 is CASSYSRGGTDTQYF. Here the CDR3 DNA reads TGTGCCAGCAGTTACTCGAGGGGGGGCACAGATACGCAGTATTTT. The chain joins TRBV6-5 to TRBJ2-3, with D possibly being TRBD1 or TRBD2 (6 bases each). Germline CDR1 reads MNHEY; CDR2 reads SVGAGI. The CDR3 consists of 15 residues. V was cut by 0 bases and J by 1 base, with 8 bases left in between.

The genes are TRBV7-3 and TRBJ2-1; D not certain. This CDR3 contains 15 residues. V was cut by 0 bases and J by 5 bases, with 11 bases left in between. Germline CDR1 and CDR2: SGHTA and FQGTGA. CDR3 in DNA: TGTGCCAGCAGCTTAACGAAGCAGGCCGACAATGAGCAGTTCTTC. Its translation is CASSLTKQADNEQFF.

This chain joins TRBV14 and TRBJ2-1; D not resolved. This CDR3 is built from 13 residues. Germline assignment: CDR1 SGHDN and CDR2 FVKESK. The V and J ends lost 2 bases and 8 bases respectively, with 10 bases between them. CDR3: CASSQQALDEQFF. DNA of the CDR3: TGTGCCAGCAGCCAACAGGCCTTAGATGAGCAGTTCTTC.

This clonotype has a handful of counts. CDR3 region: CASSLGPSGNSYEQYF. CDR3 bases: TGCGCCAGCAGCTTGGGGCCTAGCGGGAACTCCTACGAGCAGTACTTC. The gene calls are TRBV5-1 and TRBJ2-7, with 9 bases matching TRBD2. This CDR3 has 16 amino acids. Germline CDR1 reads SGHRS; CDR2 reads YFSETQ. V was clipped by 0 bases and J by 0 bases; unmatched bases: 4.

This clonotype has only one observation. The rearrangement links TRBV12-3 or TRBV12-4 to TRBJ1-2; 8 bases fit TRBD1. The CDR3 sequence is 14 residues long. V was pared by 7 bases and J by 4 bases, with 8 bases of the junction left unmatched. CDR3 sequence reads: CASKTGADAYGYTF. For the CDR3, the DNA is TGTGCCAGCAAGACAGGGGCCGACGCCTATGGCTACACCTTC.

The chain recombines TRBV7-9 with TRBJ2-5; 8 bases fit TRBD2. Trimming took 5 bases from V and 5 from J; bases not matched to a gene: 7. This CDR3 is built from 14 residues. Germline CDR1 reads SEHNR; CDR2 reads FQNEAQ (reference sequence). Here the CDR3 DNA reads TGTGCCAGCAGCAGACATAGCGGGGCGGAGACCCAGTACTTC. Translation: CASSRHSGAETQYF.

This rearrangement joins TRBV10-3 to TRBJ1-5, with D unclear. CDR3 length equals 12 residues. Looked up from germline, CDR1 is ENHRY and CDR2 is SYGVKD. Trimming removed 8 bases at V and 7 bases at J, with 12 bases between. CDR3 bases: TGTGCCATCGGAAATGGGGTCCAGCCCCAGCATTTT. It specifies CAIGNGVQPQHF.

This sequence joins TRBV12-3 or TRBV12-4 and TRBJ1-5; D gene unclear. Trimming shortened V by 5 bases and J by 7 bases, and 9 bases separated the two germline ends. This CDR3 is built from 12 residues. The CDR3 DNA sequence: TGTGCCAGCAGTCCCCTAGGACAGCCCCAGCATTTT. This encodes CASSPLGQPQHF.

The chain has TRBV12-3 or TRBV12-4 and TRBJ2-7; possibly TRBD2 for D (8 bases). CDR3 length equals 22 residues. V was pared by 5 bases and J by 2 bases, with 37 bases between. Written as DNA, the CDR3 is TGTGCCAGCAGTCCAGGGATGAGGGGGCGTGGAGTGAGCGGGAGCTTGACCTACGAGCAGTACTTC. It encodes CASSPGMRGRGVSGSLTYEQYF.

The chain recombines TRBV10-3 with TRBJ2-1; TRBD2 aligns across 9 bases. J gave up 9 bases and V 0 bases, and 9 bases lay outside the gene matches. The CDR3 extends over 16 amino acids. CDR1 ENHRY and CDR2 SYGVKD come from the germline V gene. CDR3 sequence: CAISESEGSGSAEQFF. The CDR3 DNA sequence: TGTGCCATCAGTGAGTCGGAGGGTAGCGGGAGCGCTGAGCAGTTCTTC.

Ten or more counts support this clonotype. CDR3: CASSQDILGGRYEQYF. The CDR3, as DNA: TGCGCCAGCAGCCAAGATATTCTTGGCGGACGCTACGAGCAGTACTTC. V is TRBV4-1 and J is TRBJ2-7; no definite D call. CDR3 size: 16 residues. Germline V lookup: CDR1 MGHRA, CDR2 YSYEKL. The V end was cut by 0 bases, the J end by 3 bases, with 15 bases between.

This clonotype was seen a few times. The CDR3 protein is CASSYRNTGLDNQYF. In DNA form, the CDR3 reads TGTGCCAGCAGCTATAGGAATACGGGACTTGATAACCAGTACTTC. V and J are TRBV11-3 and TRBJ2-5; TRBD2 is a possible D gene (6 bases). V dropped 4 bases and J dropped 10 bases, with 22 bases sitting between them. This CDR3 has 15 residues. Germline V gene lookup returns CDR1 SGHNT and CDR2 YENEEA.

The rearrangement links TRBV14 to TRBJ2-5; D unresolved. Trimming stripped 1 base from V and 1 base from J, with 16 bases between. Germline loops: CDR1 SGHDN, CDR2 FVKESK. The CDR3 length is 17 residues. The CDR3 spells CASSQAIGSGSQETQYF. CDR3 in DNA: TGTGCCAGCAGCCAAGCTATCGGATCCGGGTCCCAAGAGACCCAGTACTTC.

J is TRBJ2-7 and V is TRBV12-3 or TRBV12-4; no definite D call. Matching the DNA end better, TRBJ2-5 makes the J call doubtful. This CDR3 spans 12 amino acids. CDR3 amino acids: CASSQVLGTQYF. In nucleotides, the CDR3 is TGTGCCAGCAGCCAGGTTCTCGGGACCCAGTACTTC.

This clonotype showed up many times. This chain uses TRBV7-2 with TRBJ2-5; D is undetermined. Trimming removed 5 bases from V and 1 base from J, with 11 bases in between. The CDR3 has 14 amino acids. Germline-derived CDR1 and CDR2 are SGHTA and FQGNSA. The CDR3 bases are TGTGCCAGCAGCAAAGGTCGTCCCCAAGAGACCCAGTACTTC. It is translated as CASSKGRPQETQYF.

Here the CDR3 reads CASSFGTAQFF. The CDR3 bases are TGTGCCAGCAGCTTCGGGACAGCACAGTTCTTC. The chain has TRBV5-6 and TRBJ2-1, with 7 bases aligning to TRBD1. Germline lookup yields CDR1 SGHDT and CDR2 YYEEEE. V gave up 2 bases and J gave up 13 bases; unmatched junction bases: 3. This CDR3 comprises 11 residues.

This clonotype was observed a few times. The CDR3, as DNA: TGTGCCAGCAGCTCTACCTTTCCTGATCTACGGCAGTTCTTC. Its translation: CASSSTFPDLRQFF. V is TRBV6-5 and J is TRBJ2-1; no firm D call. The CDR3 runs 14 residues. V lost 6 bases to trimming and J lost 12 bases, with 21 bases between them. CDR1 is MNHEY and CDR2 is SVGAGI in the germline V gene.

This clonotype was recorded only once. This chain joins TRBV29-1 and TRBJ1-5, with a tentative D call TRBD1 (5 bases). Trimming removed 4 bases at V and 3 bases at J, with 10 bases between. The CDR3 spans 13 residues. Germline V lookup: CDR1 SQVTM, CDR2 ANQGSEA. For the CDR3, the DNA is TGCAGCGTTGGCCAGGGATACAATCAGCCCCAGCATTTT. Translation: CSVGQGYNQPQHF.

This clonotype is a singleton in its sample. The chain has TRBV7-2 and TRBJ2-7; 7 bases map to TRBD2. The CDR3 totals 15 residues. Trimming at V came to 0 bases and at J to 7 bases, leaving 9 bases not matched to a gene. CDR1 and CDR2 from the germline V gene are SGHTA and FQGNSA. CDR3 bases: TGTGCCAGCAGCTTAGCGGGAGGGCTCGTCGATGAGCAGTACTTC. Encoded protein: CASSLAGGLVDEQYF.

This clonotype was seen ten or more times. CDR3 DNA: TGCAGTGCTAGACCACCGACAGGGACGAATCAGCCCCAGCATTTT. Its translation is CSARPPTGTNQPQHF. The chain is built from TRBV20-1 and TRBJ1-5, with 7 bases that match TRBD1. The CDR3 contains 15 residues. Germline V lookup: CDR1 DFQATT, CDR2 SNEGSKA (reference sequence). The V and J ends lost 2 bases and 4 bases, in that order; junction bases with no gene match: 8.